The 10 T cell receptor beta chains below all came from one sample that was sequenced in a study of human T cells and chemical hapten exposure. The time point is: patch test 1, 2 weeks after DPC sensitization. This sample's treatment: therapeutic diphenylcyclopropenone sensitization with weekly scalp DPC. TCRdb passed the RACE reads through MiXCR, listing each CDR3 protein once. The sample contains about 120,000 distinct CDR3 sequences, roughly an eighth of which appear only once. Sequenced here: whole blood, sampled in connection with sensitization to the hapten diphenylcyclopropenone (DPC). Receptors were obtained from a man between 18 and 35 years old with alopecia areata. Some clones in this sample may be carry-over from other donors' samples.

Regarding this clonotype: One junction end does not reproduce the germline sequence, and a read error may be involved. V is TRBV7-6 and J is TRBJ2-2, with 7 bases aligning to TRBD1. CDR1 and CDR2 from the germline V gene are SGHVS and FNYEAQ. This CDR3 contains 17 residues. For the CDR3, the DNA is TGTGCCAGCAGTTTAGACGTCCAGGGGGTTTGGACCGGGGAGCTGTTTTTT. This gives the protein CASSLDVQGVWTGELFF.

This clonotype was counted only a few times. The chain couples TRBV29-1 to TRBJ1-5; TRBD1 might be the D (6 bases). CDR1 and CDR2 (germline): SQVTM, ANQGSEA. The CDR3 covers 16 residues. The V gene lost 3 bases and the J gene lost 4 bases, with 19 bases spanning the gap. The CDR3 bases are TGCAGCGTTGACCCTGTTGGACAGTCAGCAAATCAGCCCCAGCATTTT. Translating it yields CSVDPVGQSANQPQHF. Using reference TRBV29-1 and TRBJ1-5 for the parts outside the CDR3, the full variable domain is SAVISQKPSRDICQRGTSLTIQCQVDSQVTMMFWYRQQPGQSLTLIATANQGSEATYESGFVIDKFPISRPNLTFSTLTVSNMSPEDSSIYLCSVDPVGQSANQPQHFGDGTRLSIL.

V gene TRBV4-2 combines with J gene TRBJ1-5; 7 nucleotides align to TRBD1. V shed 1 base and J 6 bases; nucleotides not matched to a gene: 0. The V gene's germline CDR1 is LGHNA and CDR2 YNFKEQ. The CDR3 is 13 amino acids. CDR3 in DNA: TGTGCCAGCAGCCAAGGACAGGGTCAGCCCCAGCATTTT. Translation gives CASSQGQGQPQHF.

This clonotype occurred a few times. The rearrangement uses TRBV9 and TRBJ1-6; 11 bases align to TRBD1. CDR3 size: 14 residues. The germline CDR1 and CDR2 sequences are SGDLS and YYNGEE. Trimming removed 3 bases from V and 10 bases from J; junction bases left unmatched: 3. CDR3 DNA sequence: TGTGCCAGCAGCGGGCGGGACAGGGGGTCACCCCTCCACTTT. This translates into CASSGRDRGSPLHF.

This clonotype has only a few counts. The chain couples TRBV20-1 to TRBJ1-4; 7 bases match TRBD1. This CDR3 has 13 amino acids. In germline, CDR1 is DFQATT, CDR2 SNEGSKA (reference sequence). The CDR3, as DNA: TGCACCCCAGGGGGGCCCTCTAATGAAAAACTGTTTTTT. Translated, it gives CTPGGPSNEKLFF.

The CDR3 sequence: CAISERENTEAFF. The CDR3 DNA sequence: TGTGCCATCAGTGAGCGGGAGAACACTGAAGCTTTCTTT. The V call is TRBV10-3, the J call TRBJ1-1; no clear D gene. The CDR3 consists of 13 residues. CDR1 ENHRY and CDR2 SYGVKD come from the germline V gene. Between the trimmed V and J ends, which lost 2 bases and 1 base, there was a span of 5 bases.

This clonotype showed up many times. The rearrangement uses TRBV18 and TRBJ1-5, with D uncertain. The CDR3 has 16 residues. V was shortened by 6 bases and J by 7 bases, with 22 bases between the two germline ends. Per the germline V gene, CDR1 is KGHSH and CDR2 is LQKENI. CDR3 coding DNA: TGTGCCAGCTCCAGTGGTGTTGAGGGAGCGGGACAGCCCCAGCATTTT. Protein product: CASSSGVEGAGQPQHF.

The J gene is TRBJ1-2, the V gene TRBV7-9, with 8 bases that match TRBD1. The CDR3 consists of 14 residues. Germline loops: CDR1 SEHNR, CDR2 FQNEAQ (reference sequence). J was trimmed by 4 bases and V by 1 base; bases with no gene match: 2. For the CDR3, the DNA is TGTGCCAGCAGCTTAGGGACAGGGCCCTATGGCTACACCTTC. Its translation is CASSLGTGPYGYTF.

Many counts were recorded for this clonotype. The CDR3 protein is CASSQRGTDTQYF. The CDR3 DNA is TGTGCCAGCAGCCAGCGGGGCACAGATACGCAGTATTTT. This chain uses TRBV13 with TRBJ2-3; D is possibly TRBD2 (6 bases). Germline V lookup: CDR1 PRHDT, CDR2 FYEKMQ (reference sequence). Trimming shortened V by 5 bases and J by 1 base, and 7 bases separated the two germline ends. The CDR3 has 13 amino acids.

This sequence joins TRBV7-9 and TRBJ1-5; D is uncertain. Per the germline V gene, CDR1 is SEHNR and CDR2 is FQNEAQ (reference sequence). V lost 1 base to trimming and J lost 5 bases, with 3 bases between them. This CDR3 region has 12 residues. CDR3 nucleotides: TGTGCCAGCAGCTTAGACGATCAGCCCCAGCATTTT. Its protein is CASSLDDQPQHF.